Included here is one TCR beta chain sequence, with context. As yet, its antigen is unknown. CDR1 and CDR2 (germline): SGHTA, FQGNSA. The CDR3 contains 19 residues. After removal of 5 bases from V and 0 bases from J, the junction contained 12 bases not matched to a gene. The method was immunoSEQ multiplex PCR; TCRdb's version includes in-frame clones alone and lacks a portion of them. The sample includes about 140,000 clones, just under 85% of them seen just once. The data derive from a study of cytomegalovirus exposure and HLA in healthy donors. Study at large: The roughly 670 first-cohort repertoires shared a platform with the 130 or so validation repertoires, as reported in a later analysis. Study results and limitations: Specificity for CMV antigens was confirmed in vitro for a few of the CMV-associated chains.

Material for sequencing was PBMCs. The gene calls are TRBV7-2 and TRBJ2-3, with 12 nucleotides matching TRBD2. The receptor was derived from a man younger than 40 in good health and CMV-seropositive. In DNA form, the CDR3 reads TGTGCCAGCAGCCTTTTAGGACTAGCGGGGTCCCTTAGCACAGATACGCAGTATTTT. Translated, it gives CASSLLGLAGSLSTDTQYF.